The entry below describes one T cell receptor beta chain. Its matching antigen is unknown. This entry is derived from a study of T cell responses to AZD1222 COVID-19 vaccine. Study-level points and caveats: Clonal diversity may have been underestimated, and the donors were mostly white British, with more females than males.

This CDR3 is built from 11 residues. V lost 8 bases and J lost 7, with 11 bases in between. Germline loops: CDR1 MNHEY, CDR2 SVGAGI. Using immunoSEQ multiplex PCR, the repertoire was profiled, and TCRdb retains in-frame clones only, with some absent. The sample shows under 150,000 clones, approximately 93% of them seen only once. This receptor was obtained from an adult in good health. The material was peripheral blood, obtained on day 0 of AZD1222 vaccination. The chain recombines TRBV6-5 with TRBJ1-2; D not certain. The CDR3 nucleotides read TGTGCCAGCGGTAGTGTGGGTGGCTACACCTTC. The encoded protein is CASGSVGGYTF.